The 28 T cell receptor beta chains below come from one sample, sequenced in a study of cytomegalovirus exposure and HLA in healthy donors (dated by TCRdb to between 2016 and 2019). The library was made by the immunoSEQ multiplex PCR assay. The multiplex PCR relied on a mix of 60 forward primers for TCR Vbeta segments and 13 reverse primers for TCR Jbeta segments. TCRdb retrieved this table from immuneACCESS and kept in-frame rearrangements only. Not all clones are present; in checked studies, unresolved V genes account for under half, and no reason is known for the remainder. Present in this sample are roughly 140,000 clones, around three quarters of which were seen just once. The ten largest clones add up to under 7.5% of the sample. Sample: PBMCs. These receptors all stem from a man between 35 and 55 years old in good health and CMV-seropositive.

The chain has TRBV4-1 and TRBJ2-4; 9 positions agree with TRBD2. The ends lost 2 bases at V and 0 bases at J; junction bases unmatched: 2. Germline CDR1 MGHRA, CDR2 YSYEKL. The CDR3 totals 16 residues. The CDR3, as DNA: TGCGCCAGCAGCCAAAGCGGGGGGCTAGCCAAAAACATTCAGTACTTC. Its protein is CASSQSGGLAKNIQYF.

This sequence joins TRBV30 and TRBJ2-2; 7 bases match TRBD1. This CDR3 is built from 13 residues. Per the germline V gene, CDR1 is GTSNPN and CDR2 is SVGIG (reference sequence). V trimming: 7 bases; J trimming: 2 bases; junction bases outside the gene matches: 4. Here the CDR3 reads CAYDRANTGELFF. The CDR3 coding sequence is TGTGCCTACGACAGGGCTAACACCGGGGAGCTGTTTTTT. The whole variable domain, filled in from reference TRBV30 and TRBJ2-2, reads SQTIHQWPATLVQPVGSPLSLECTVEGTSNPNLYWYRQAAGRGLQLLFYSVGIGQISSEVPQNLSASRPQDRQFILSSKKLLLSDSGFYLCAYDRANTGELFFGEGSRLTVL.

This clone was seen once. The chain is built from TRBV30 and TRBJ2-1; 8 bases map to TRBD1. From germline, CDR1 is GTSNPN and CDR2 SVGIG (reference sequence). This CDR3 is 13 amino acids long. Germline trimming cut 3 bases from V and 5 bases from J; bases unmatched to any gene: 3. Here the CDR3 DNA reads TGTGCCTGGAGCTTGGACAGGGACAATGAGCAGTTCTTC. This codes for CAWSLDRDNEQFF.

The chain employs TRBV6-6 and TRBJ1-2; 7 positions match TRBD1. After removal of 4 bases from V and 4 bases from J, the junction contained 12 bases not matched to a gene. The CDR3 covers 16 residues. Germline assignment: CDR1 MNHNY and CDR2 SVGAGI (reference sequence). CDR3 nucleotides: TGTGCCAGCAGTTCCAAGACAGGGTCAAAGCGCTATGGCTACACCTTC. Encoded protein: CASSSKTGSKRYGYTF.

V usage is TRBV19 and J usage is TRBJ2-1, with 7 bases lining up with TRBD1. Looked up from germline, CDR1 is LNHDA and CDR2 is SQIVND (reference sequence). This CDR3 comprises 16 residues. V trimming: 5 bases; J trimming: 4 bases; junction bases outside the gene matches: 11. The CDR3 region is CASSFRQGILYNEQFF. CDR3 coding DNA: TGTGCCAGTAGTTTCCGACAGGGTATCTTGTACAATGAGCAGTTCTTC.

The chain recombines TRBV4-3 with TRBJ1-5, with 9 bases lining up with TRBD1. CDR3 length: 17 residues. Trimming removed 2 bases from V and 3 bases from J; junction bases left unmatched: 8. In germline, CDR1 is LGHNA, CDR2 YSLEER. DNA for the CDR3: TGCGCCAGCAGCCAAAATCCCGGGACAGGGAACAATCAGCCCCAGCATTTT. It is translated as CASSQNPGTGNNQPQHF.

CDR3 sequence reads: CASSEAAGGQETQYF. The DNA of the CDR3 is TGTGCCAGCAGTGAAGCAGCGGGGGGGCAAGAGACCCAGTACTTC. V and J are TRBV6-1 and TRBJ2-5; 10 bases agree with TRBD2. J lost 2 bases, V lost 0 bases, and 0 bases had no gene match. CDR3 length: 15 residues. The germline V gene has CDR1 MNHNS and CDR2 SASEGT.

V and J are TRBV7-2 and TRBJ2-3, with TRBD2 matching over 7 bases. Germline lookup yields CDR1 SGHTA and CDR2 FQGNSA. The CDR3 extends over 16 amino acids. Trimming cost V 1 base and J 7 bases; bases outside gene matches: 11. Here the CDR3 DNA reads TGTGCCAGCAGCTTAGGGATACTAGCGAATATCAATACGCAGTATTTT. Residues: CASSLGILANINTQYF.

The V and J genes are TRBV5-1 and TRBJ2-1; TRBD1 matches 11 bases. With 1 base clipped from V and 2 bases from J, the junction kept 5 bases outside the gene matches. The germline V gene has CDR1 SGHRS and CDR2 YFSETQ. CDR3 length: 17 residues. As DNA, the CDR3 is TGCGCCAGCAGCTTGAGGGACAGGGGGTTTGCCTACAATGAGCAGTTCTTC. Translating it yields CASSLRDRGFAYNEQFF.

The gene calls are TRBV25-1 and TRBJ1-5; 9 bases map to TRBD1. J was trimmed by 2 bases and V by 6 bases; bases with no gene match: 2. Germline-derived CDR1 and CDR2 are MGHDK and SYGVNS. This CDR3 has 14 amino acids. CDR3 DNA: TGTGCCAGCAGGGGACAGGGAGGCAATCAGCCCCAGCATTTT. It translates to CASRGQGGNQPQHF.

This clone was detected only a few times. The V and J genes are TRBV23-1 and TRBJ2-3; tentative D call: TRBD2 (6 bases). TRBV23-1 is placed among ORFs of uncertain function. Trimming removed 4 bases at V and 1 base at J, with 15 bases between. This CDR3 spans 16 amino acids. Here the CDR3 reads CASSPSRGACTDTQYF. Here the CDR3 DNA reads TGCGCCAGCAGTCCATCCCGCGGGGCTTGCACAGATACGCAGTATTTT.

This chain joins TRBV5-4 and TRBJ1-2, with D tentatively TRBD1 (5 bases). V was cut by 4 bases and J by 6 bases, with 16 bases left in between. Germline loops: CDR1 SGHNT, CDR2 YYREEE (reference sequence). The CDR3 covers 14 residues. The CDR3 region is CASSPGAFSDGYTF. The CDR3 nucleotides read TGTGCCAGCAGCCCTGGGGCATTCTCAGATGGCTACACCTTC.

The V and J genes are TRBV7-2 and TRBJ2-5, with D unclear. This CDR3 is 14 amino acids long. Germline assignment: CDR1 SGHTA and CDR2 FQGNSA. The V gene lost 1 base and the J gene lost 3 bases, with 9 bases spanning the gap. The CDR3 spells CASSLGLNEETQYF. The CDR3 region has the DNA TGTGCCAGCAGCTTAGGACTGAACGAAGAGACCCAGTACTTC.

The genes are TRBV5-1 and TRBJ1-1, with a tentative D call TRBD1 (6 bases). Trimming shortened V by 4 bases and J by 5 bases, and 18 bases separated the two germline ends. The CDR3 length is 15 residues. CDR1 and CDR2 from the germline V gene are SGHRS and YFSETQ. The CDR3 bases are TGCGCCAGCAGCCCGGATGGGGGCCTGGGTACTGAAGCTTTCTTT. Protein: CASSPDGGLGTEAFF.

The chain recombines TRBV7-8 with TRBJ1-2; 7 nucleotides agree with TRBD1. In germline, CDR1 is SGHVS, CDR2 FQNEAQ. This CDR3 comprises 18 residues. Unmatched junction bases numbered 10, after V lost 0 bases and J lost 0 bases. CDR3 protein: CASSLALTGTLTNYGYTF. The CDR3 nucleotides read TGTGCCAGCAGCTTAGCGCTGACAGGGACTCTTACTAACTATGGCTACACCTTC.

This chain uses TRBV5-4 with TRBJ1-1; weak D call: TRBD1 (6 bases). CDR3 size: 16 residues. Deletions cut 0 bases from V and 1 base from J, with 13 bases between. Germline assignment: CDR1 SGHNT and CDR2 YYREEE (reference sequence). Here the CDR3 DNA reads TGTGCCAGCAGCTTGGTGCCGGGACAAGCGAACACTGAAGCTTTCTTT. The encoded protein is CASSLVPGQANTEAFF.

CDR3 coding DNA: TGCGCCAGCAGCCGGGACAGCGCCTCCTACGAGCAGTACTTC. Protein product: CASSRDSASYEQYF. V and J are TRBV5-1 and TRBJ2-7, with TRBD1 matching 7 bases. Losses at the gene ends were 4 bases for V and 0 bases for J; bases not matched to a gene: 4. Germline CDR1 is SGHRS and CDR2 is YFSETQ. The CDR3 length is 14 residues.

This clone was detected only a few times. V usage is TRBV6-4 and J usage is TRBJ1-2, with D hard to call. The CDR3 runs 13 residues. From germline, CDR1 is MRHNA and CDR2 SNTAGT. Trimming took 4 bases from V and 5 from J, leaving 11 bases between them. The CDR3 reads CASSGGPGYGYTF. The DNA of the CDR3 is TGTGCCAGCAGTGGAGGGCCGGGGTATGGCTACACCTTC.

The CDR3 loop is CASSKKPQVIADNYEQYF. DNA of the CDR3: TGTGCCAGCAGCAAAAAGCCTCAGGTGATAGCGGATAACTACGAGCAGTACTTC. The J gene is TRBJ2-7, the V gene TRBV21-1; the table's D call of TRBD2 was not tested on the DNA. TRBV21-1 is a pseudogene segment. The CDR3 has 18 amino acids.

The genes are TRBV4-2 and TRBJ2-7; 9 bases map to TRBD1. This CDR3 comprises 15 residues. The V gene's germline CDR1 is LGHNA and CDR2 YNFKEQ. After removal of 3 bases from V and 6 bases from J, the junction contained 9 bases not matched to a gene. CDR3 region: CASSQITGGRGEQYF. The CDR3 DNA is TGTGCCAGCAGCCAGATAACAGGGGGCCGGGGCGAGCAGTACTTC.

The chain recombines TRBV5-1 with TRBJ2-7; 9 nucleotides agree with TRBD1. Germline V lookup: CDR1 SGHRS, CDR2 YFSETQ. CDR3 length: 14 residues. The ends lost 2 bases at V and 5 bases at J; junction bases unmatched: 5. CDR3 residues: CASSLYRGRNEQYF. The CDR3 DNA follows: TGCGCCAGCAGCTTATACAGGGGGCGTAACGAGCAGTACTTC.

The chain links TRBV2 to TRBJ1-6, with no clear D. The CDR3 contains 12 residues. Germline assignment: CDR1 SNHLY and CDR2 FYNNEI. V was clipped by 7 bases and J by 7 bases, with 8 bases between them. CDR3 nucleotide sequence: TGTGCCAGCACAGCCGGGAATTCACCCCTCCACTTT. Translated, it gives CASTAGNSPLHF.

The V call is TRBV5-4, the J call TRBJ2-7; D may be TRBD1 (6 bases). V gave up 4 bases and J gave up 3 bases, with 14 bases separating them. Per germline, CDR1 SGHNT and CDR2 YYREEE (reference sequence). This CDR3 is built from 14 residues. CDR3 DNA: TGTGCCAGCAGCCCGACTTACAGGGACTACGAGCAGTACTTC. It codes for CASSPTYRDYEQYF.

The CDR3 sequence is CASSLEQGALGYTF. DNA for the CDR3: TGTGCCAGCAGCTTAGAACAGGGGGCGTTGGGCTACACCTTC. The V gene is TRBV11-2, the J gene TRBJ1-2, with 9 bases identical to TRBD1. Losses at the gene ends were 0 bases for V and 8 bases for J; bases not matched to a gene: 4. This CDR3 spans 14 amino acids. Germline V gene sequence: CDR1 SGHAT, CDR2 FQNNGV.

The CDR3 region is CASSVVRGYEQYF. CDR3 sequence (DNA): TGTGCCAGCAGTGTGGTCAGGGGATACGAGCAGTACTTC. The rearrangement joins TRBV6-1 to TRBJ2-7; TRBD1 is a possible D gene (6 bases). This CDR3 contains 13 residues. Germline V gene sequence: CDR1 MNHNS, CDR2 SASEGT. V was cut by 4 bases and J by 4 bases, with 11 bases left in between.

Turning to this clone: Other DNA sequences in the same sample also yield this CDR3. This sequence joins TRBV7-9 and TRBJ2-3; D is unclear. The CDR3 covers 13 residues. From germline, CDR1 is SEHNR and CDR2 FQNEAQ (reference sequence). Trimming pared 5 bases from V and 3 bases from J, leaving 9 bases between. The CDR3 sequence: CASSPRVTDTQYF. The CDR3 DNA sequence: TGTGCCAGCAGCCCCCGGGTTACAGATACGCAGTATTTT.

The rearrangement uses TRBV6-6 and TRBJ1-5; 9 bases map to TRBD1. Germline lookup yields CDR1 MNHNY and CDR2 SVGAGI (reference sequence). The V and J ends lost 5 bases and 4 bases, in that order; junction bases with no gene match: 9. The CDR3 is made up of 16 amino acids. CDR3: CASSLPTGGGNQPQHF. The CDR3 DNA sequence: TGTGCCAGCAGTCTCCCCACAGGGGGCGGGAATCAGCCCCAGCATTTT.

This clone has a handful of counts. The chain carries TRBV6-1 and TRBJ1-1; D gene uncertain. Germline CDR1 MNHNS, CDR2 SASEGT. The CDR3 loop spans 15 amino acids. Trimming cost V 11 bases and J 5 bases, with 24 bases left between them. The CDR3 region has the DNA TGTGCCGCCAGCCCCGTAGGACTGGGGAAAACTGAAGCTTTCTTT. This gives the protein CAASPVGLGKTEAFF.